Listed below are T cell receptor beta chains from one sample, sequenced in a study of blood T cell repertoires in COVID-19. The repertoire was sequenced with immunoSEQ multiplex PCR; TCRdb's copy has only in-frame clones and lacks some. The sample lists around 320,000 clones, 70% to 90% seen once, with 7.2% in the top ten. The sequenced sample was peripheral blood. Source of these receptors: a human donor in a cohort sampled during active COVID-19. Each CDR3 is given without its conserved first and last residue. The order of the fields is J gene, V gene, CDR3 protein.

j_call: TRBJ1-2
v_call: TRBV5-5
cdr3_aa: ASSLGHSNYGYT

j_call: TRBJ2-7
v_call: TRBV2
cdr3_aa: ASTRGVGYEQY

j_call: TRBJ1-5
v_call: TRBV6-4
cdr3_aa: ASSVSHRGDQPQH

j_call: TRBJ2-5
v_call: TRBV2
cdr3_aa: ASSEASGNQETQY

j_call: TRBJ2-3
v_call: TRBV9
cdr3_aa: ASSSQGTTDTQY

j_call: TRBJ1-6
v_call: TRBV19
cdr3_aa: ATQQVSSYNSPLH

j_call: TRBJ1-4
v_call: TRBV6-5
cdr3_aa: ASSYSRTGGDEKLF

j_call: TRBJ1-6
v_call: TRBV2
cdr3_aa: ARGTGDTYNSPLH

j_call: TRBJ2-1
v_call: TRBV7-3
cdr3_aa: ASSLLSSRGPDNEQF

j_call: TRBJ1-1
v_call: TRBV12-3/TRBV12-4
cdr3_aa: ASSPGQSEAF

j_call: TRBJ1-1
v_call: TRBV19
cdr3_aa: ASSIEAGVPNTEAF

j_call: TRBJ1-6
v_call: TRBV5-1
cdr3_aa: ASSPVAGARSPLH

j_call: TRBJ1-5
v_call: TRBV15
cdr3_aa: ATSRGLDRGNQPQH

j_call: TRBJ1-2
v_call: TRBV3-1/TRBV3-2
cdr3_aa: ASSQGGGRGNYGYT

j_call: TRBJ1-2
v_call: TRBV12-3/TRBV12-4
cdr3_aa: ASRNDRAHGYT

j_call: TRBJ1-2
v_call: TRBV9
cdr3_aa: ASSKVEGYGYT

j_call: TRBJ1-2
v_call: TRBV4-1
cdr3_aa: ASSQGGQGTPYT

j_call: TRBJ2-3
v_call: TRBV7-9
cdr3_aa: ASSFPELAGDTQY

j_call: TRBJ1-5
v_call: TRBV19
cdr3_aa: ASSIVQGNQPQH

j_call: TRBJ1-1
v_call: TRBV30
cdr3_aa: AWVTGLGDTEAF

j_call: TRBJ1-1
v_call: TRBV7-2
cdr3_aa: ASSLGHMNTEAF

j_call: TRBJ2-5
v_call: TRBV24-1
cdr3_aa: ATSDPGTSGGETQY

j_call: TRBJ1-2
v_call: TRBV4-1
cdr3_aa: ASSHPQGLGYGYT

j_call: TRBJ2-3
v_call: TRBV10-1
cdr3_aa: ASSDSRGGTDTQY

j_call: TRBJ1-1
v_call: TRBV2
cdr3_aa: ASTPEGFTEAF

j_call: TRBJ2-7
v_call: TRBV4-1
cdr3_aa: ASSRQGYEQY

j_call: TRBJ1-4
v_call: TRBV5-6
cdr3_aa: ASSVPAGDDEKLF

j_call: TRBJ1-2
v_call: TRBV28
cdr3_aa: ASSSQGASLT

j_call: TRBJ2-1
v_call: TRBV7-3
cdr3_aa: ASSLNGDEQF

j_call: TRBJ1-6
v_call: TRBV9
cdr3_aa: ASSREDAYNSPLH

j_call: TRBJ1-4
v_call: TRBV14
cdr3_aa: ASSQDMGGLDEKLF

j_call: TRBJ1-6
v_call: TRBV19
cdr3_aa: ASSGHGSPLH

j_call: TRBJ2-7
v_call: TRBV9
cdr3_aa: ASSEGQGEQY

j_call: TRBJ2-1
v_call: TRBV5-4
cdr3_aa: ASSSGTSGPIDNEQF

j_call: TRBJ1-6
v_call: TRBV11-3
cdr3_aa: ASGYDSNSPLH

j_call: TRBJ1-5
v_call: TRBV3-1/TRBV3-2
cdr3_aa: ASSFRGGPGKPQH

j_call: TRBJ1-5
v_call: TRBV30
cdr3_aa: AWATGGNQPQH

j_call: TRBJ1-1
v_call: TRBV6-5
cdr3_aa: ASRYHLTEAF

j_call: TRBJ2-3
v_call: TRBV24-1
cdr3_aa: ATQGGGSGDTQY

j_call: TRBJ2-2
v_call: TRBV24-1
cdr3_aa: ATAGGPHGELF

j_call: TRBJ1-1
v_call: TRBV7-3
cdr3_aa: ASSLFAGGNTEAF

j_call: TRBJ1-2
v_call: TRBV27
cdr3_aa: ASSRRQDSNYGYT

j_call: TRBJ2-2
v_call: TRBV2
cdr3_aa: ASISGNTGELF

j_call: TRBJ2-7
v_call: TRBV2
cdr3_aa: ASSARDRDHEQY

j_call: TRBJ1-5
v_call: TRBV10-2
cdr3_aa: ASSRTGVDQPQH

j_call: TRBJ2-1
v_call: TRBV3-1/TRBV3-2
cdr3_aa: ASSPGLAGPNNEQF

j_call: TRBJ1-4
v_call: TRBV5-1
cdr3_aa: ASSLASVSGGEKLF

j_call: TRBJ2-7
v_call: TRBV5-8
cdr3_aa: ASSLGGPYEQY

j_call: TRBJ1-5
v_call: TRBV25-1
cdr3_aa: ASSDRGLNQPQH

j_call: TRBJ1-6
v_call: TRBV5-4
cdr3_aa: ASGTENSPLH

j_call: TRBJ2-2
v_call: TRBV29-1
cdr3_aa: SVGRGVGTGELF

j_call: TRBJ1-5
v_call: TRBV7-9
cdr3_aa: ASSSNKLQGAFGNQPQH

j_call: TRBJ2-1
v_call: TRBV24-1
cdr3_aa: ATASGYNEQF

j_call: TRBJ1-2
v_call: TRBV7-2
cdr3_aa: ASSPVRGDYGYT

j_call: TRBJ1-1
v_call: TRBV5-1
cdr3_aa: ASSRLRNTEAF

j_call: TRBJ1-1
v_call: TRBV6-5
cdr3_aa: ASTKGHLGTEAF